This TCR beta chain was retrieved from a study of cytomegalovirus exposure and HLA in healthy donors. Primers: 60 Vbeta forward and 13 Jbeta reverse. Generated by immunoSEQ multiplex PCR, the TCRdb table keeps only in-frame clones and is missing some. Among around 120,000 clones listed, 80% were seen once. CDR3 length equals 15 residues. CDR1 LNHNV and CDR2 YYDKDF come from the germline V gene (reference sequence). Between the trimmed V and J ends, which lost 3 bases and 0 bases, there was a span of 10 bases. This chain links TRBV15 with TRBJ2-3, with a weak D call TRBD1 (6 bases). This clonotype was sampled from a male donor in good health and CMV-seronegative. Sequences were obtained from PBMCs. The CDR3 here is CATSRGAISTDTQYF. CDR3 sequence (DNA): TGTGCCACCAGCAGGGGGGCCATTAGCACAGATACGCAGTATTTT.